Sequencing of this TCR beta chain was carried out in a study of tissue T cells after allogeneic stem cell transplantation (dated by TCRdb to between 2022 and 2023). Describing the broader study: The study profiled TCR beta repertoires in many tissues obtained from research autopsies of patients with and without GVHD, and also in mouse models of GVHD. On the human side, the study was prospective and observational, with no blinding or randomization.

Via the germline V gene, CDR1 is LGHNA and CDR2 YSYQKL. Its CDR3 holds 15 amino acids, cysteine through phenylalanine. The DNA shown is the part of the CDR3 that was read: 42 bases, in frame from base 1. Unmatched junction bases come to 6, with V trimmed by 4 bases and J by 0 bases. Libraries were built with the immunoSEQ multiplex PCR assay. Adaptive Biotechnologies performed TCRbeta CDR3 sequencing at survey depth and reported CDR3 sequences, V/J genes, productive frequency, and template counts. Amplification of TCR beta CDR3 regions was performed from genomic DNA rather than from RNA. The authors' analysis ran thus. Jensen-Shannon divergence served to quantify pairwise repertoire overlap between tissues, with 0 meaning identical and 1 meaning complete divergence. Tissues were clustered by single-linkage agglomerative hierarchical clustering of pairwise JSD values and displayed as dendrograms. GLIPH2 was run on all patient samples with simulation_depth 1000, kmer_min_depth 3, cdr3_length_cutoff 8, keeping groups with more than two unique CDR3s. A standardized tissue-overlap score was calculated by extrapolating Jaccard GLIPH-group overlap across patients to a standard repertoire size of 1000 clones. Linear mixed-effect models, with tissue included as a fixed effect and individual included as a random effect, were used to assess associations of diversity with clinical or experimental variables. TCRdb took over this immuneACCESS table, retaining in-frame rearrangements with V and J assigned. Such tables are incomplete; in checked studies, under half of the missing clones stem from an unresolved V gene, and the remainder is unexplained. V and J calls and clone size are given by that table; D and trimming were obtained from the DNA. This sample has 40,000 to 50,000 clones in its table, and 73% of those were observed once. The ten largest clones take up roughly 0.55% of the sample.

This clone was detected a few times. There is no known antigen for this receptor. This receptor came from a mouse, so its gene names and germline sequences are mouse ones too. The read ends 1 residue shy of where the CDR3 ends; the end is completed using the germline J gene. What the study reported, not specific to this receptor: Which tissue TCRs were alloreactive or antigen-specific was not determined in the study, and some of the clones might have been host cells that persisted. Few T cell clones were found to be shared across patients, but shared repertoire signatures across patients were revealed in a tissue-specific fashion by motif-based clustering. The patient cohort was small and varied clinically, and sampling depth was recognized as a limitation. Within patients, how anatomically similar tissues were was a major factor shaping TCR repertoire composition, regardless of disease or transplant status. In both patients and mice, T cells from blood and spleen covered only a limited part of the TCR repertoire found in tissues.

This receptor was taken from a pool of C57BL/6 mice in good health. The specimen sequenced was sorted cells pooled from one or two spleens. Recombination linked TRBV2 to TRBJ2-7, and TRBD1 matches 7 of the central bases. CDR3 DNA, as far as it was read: TGTGCCAGCAGCCTTATCCGGGACAGCTCCTATGAACAGTAC. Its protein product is CASSLIRDSSYEQY. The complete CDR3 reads CASSLIRDSSYEQYF.